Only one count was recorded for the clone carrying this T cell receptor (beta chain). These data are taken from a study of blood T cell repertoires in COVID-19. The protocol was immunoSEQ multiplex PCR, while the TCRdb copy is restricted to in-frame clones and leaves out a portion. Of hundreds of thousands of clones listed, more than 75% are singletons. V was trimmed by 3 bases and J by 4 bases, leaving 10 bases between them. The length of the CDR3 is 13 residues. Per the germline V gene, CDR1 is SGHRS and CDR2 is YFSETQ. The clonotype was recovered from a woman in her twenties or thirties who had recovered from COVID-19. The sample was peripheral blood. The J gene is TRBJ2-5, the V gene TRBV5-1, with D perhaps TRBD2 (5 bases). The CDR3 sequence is CASSSRGIETQYF. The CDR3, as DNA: TGCGCCAGCAGCTCGCGAGGGATAGAGACCCAGTACTTC.